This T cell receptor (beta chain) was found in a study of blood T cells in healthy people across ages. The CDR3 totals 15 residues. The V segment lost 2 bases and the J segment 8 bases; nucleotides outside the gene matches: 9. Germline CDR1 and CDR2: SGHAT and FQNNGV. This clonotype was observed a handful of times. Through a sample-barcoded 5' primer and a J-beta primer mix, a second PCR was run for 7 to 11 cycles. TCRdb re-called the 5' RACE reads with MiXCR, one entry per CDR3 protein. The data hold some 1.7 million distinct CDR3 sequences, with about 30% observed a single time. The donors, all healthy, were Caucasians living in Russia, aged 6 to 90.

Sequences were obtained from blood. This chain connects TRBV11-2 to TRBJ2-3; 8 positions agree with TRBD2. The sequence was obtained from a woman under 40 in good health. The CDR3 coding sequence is TGTGCCAGCAGCTTACGGGGGGGCCTGAAAAGTACGCAGTATTTT. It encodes CASSLRGGLKSTQYF.